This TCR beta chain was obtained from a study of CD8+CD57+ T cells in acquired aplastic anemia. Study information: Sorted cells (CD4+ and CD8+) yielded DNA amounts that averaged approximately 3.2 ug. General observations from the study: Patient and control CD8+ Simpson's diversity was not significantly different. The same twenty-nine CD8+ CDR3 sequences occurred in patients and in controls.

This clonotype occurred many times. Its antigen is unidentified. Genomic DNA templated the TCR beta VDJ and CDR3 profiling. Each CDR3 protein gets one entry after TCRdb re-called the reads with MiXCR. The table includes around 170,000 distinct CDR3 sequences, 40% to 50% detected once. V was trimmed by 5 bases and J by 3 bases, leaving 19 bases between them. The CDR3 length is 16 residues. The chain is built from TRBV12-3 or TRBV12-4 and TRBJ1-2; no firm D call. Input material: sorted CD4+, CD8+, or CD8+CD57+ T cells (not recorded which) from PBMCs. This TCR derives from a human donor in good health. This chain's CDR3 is CASSASGRPAYYGYTF. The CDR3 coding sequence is TGTGCCAGCAGTGCATCCGGACGGCCAGCATACTATGGCTACACCTTC.